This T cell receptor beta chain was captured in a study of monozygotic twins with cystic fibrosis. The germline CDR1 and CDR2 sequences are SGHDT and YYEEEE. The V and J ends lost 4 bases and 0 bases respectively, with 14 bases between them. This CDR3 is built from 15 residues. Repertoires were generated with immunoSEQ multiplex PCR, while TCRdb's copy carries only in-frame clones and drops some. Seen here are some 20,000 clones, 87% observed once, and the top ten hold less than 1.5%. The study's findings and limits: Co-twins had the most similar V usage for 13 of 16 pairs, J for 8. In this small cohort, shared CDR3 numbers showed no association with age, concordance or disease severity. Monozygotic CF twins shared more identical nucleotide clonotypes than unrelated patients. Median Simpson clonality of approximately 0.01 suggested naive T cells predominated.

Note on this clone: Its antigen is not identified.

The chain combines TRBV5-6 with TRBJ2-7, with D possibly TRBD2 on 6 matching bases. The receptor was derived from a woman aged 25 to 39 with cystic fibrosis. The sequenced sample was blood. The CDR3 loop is CASSMGTLPSYEQYF. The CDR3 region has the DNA TGTGCCAGCAGCATGGGGACTCTCCCCTCCTACGAGCAGTACTTC. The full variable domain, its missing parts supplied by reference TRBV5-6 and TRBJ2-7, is DAGVTQSPTHLIKTRGQQVTLRCSPKSGHDTVSWYQQALGQGPQFIFQYYEEEERQRGNFPDRFSGHQFPNYSSELNVNALLLGDSALYLCASSMGTLPSYEQYFGPGTRLTVT.